One sample yielded the 24 T cell receptor beta chains listed below, sequenced in a study of cytomegalovirus exposure and HLA in healthy donors. The PCR made use of 60 Vbeta and 13 Jbeta primers. Profiling relied on immunoSEQ multiplex PCR, and the TCRdb table lists in-frame clones only, not all of them. Here the sample spans some 200,000 clones, more than 65% being singletons. Sequences were obtained from PBMCs. These receptors came from a girl aged 10 to 17 in good health and CMV-seropositive.

CDR3 protein: CATSRDLDSLWPQYF. The CDR3 region has the DNA TGTGCCACCAGCAGAGATTTGGACTCCCTATGGCCCCAGTACTTC. The chain recombines TRBV15 with TRBJ2-5, with a tentative D call TRBD2 (5 bases). The germline V gene has CDR1 LNHNV and CDR2 YYDKDF (reference sequence). With 0 bases removed from V and 9 bases from J, the gap between germline ends came to 17 bases. The CDR3 loop spans 15 amino acids.

DNA for the CDR3: TGTGCCAGCAGCGAGATCGGGGAGGCCCTCCACTTT. Protein product: CASSEIGEALHF. V gene TRBV7-9 combines with J gene TRBJ1-6; D remains ambiguous. V was cut by 5 bases and J by 14 bases, with 13 bases left in between. The germline gives CDR1 SEHNR, CDR2 FQNEAQ (reference sequence). The CDR3 extends over 12 amino acids.

This clone has only a few counts. The chain joins TRBV25-1 to TRBJ1-6; D gene unclear. The ends were cut back, 2 bases at V and 4 bases at J, with 9 bases in the middle. Germline lookup yields CDR1 MGHDK and CDR2 SYGVNS. The CDR3 totals 15 residues. The CDR3 spells CASSERSWYNSPLHF. For the CDR3, the DNA is TGTGCCAGCAGTGAAAGGAGCTGGTATAATTCACCCCTCCACTTT.

This rearrangement joins TRBV6-5 to TRBJ1-2; 8 bases match TRBD1. V trimming: 4 bases; J trimming: 6 bases; junction bases outside the gene matches: 7. CDR1 MNHEY and CDR2 SVGAGI come from the germline V gene. This CDR3 has 14 amino acids. The CDR3 DNA follows: TGTGCCAGCAGTTCCTTAGACAGGGGTCATGGCTACACCTTC. Translating gives CASSSLDRGHGYTF.

The chain is built from TRBV5-5 and TRBJ1-3; TRBD1 matches at 8 bases. CDR3 length: 17 amino acids. Germline V gene data show CDR1 as SGHKS and CDR2 as YYEKEE (reference sequence). The trim removed 4 bases at V and 0 bases at J, leaving 9 bases unmatched. CDR3 sequence reads: CASSPRWDRSSGNTIYF. The CDR3 nucleotides are TGTGCCAGCAGCCCACGATGGGACAGGAGCTCTGGAAACACCATATATTTT.

This clone was recorded a few times. This chain connects TRBV5-6 to TRBJ2-3, with D possibly matching TRBD2 (6 bases). V dropped 0 bases and J dropped 6 bases, with 11 bases sitting between them. Germline V CDR1 and CDR2: SGHDT, YYEEEE. The CDR3 sequence is 14 residues long. This CDR3 is CASSLGGSGDTQYF. The CDR3 DNA reads TGTGCCAGCAGCTTGGGAGGCAGCGGGGATACGCAGTATTTT.

The DNA for the CDR3 is TGTGCCAGCAGTGACCCCAGGGGAGCTAATGAAAAACTGTTTTTT. Residues: CASSDPRGANEKLFF. The chain uses TRBV25-1 and TRBJ1-4; tentatively, D is TRBD1 (6 bases). The CDR3 has 15 amino acids. From germline, CDR1 is MGHDK and CDR2 SYGVNS. V was trimmed by 3 bases and J by 3 bases, leaving 11 bases between them.

The gene calls are TRBV7-6 and TRBJ2-1; a possible D gene is TRBD2 (5 bases). The CDR3 spans 15 residues. Looked up from germline, CDR1 is SGHVS and CDR2 is FNYEAQ. V dropped 3 bases and J dropped 9 bases, with 18 bases sitting between them. CDR3 region: CASSLNRLQSGEQFF. Here the CDR3 DNA reads TGTGCCAGCAGCTTGAACAGACTACAATCGGGTGAGCAGTTCTTC.

The chain couples TRBV5-5 to TRBJ2-5, with 8 nucleotides matching TRBD2. Looked up from germline, CDR1 is SGHKS and CDR2 is YYEKEE (reference sequence). The CDR3 spans 13 residues. The V and J ends lost 4 bases and 3 bases, in that order; junction bases with no gene match: 2. This chain's CDR3 is CASSRGGKETQYF. The CDR3 region has the DNA TGTGCCAGCAGCCGGGGGGGCAAAGAGACCCAGTACTTC.

The V and J genes are TRBV9 and TRBJ2-7; D possibly corresponds to TRBD2 (6 bases). V was shortened by 4 bases and J by 7 bases, with 9 bases between the two germline ends. CDR1 and CDR2 (germline): SGDLS, YYNGEE. The CDR3 is 11 amino acids. The CDR3 region is CASSSGGEQYF. The CDR3 DNA is TGTGCCAGCAGCTCTGGGGGGGAGCAGTACTTC.

This clone was seen only a few times. The chain employs TRBV6-6 and TRBJ2-7; maybe TRBD1 (5 bases). This CDR3 comprises 11 residues. V shed 6 bases and J shed 5 bases, with 8 bases lying between them. The V gene's germline CDR1 is MNHNY and CDR2 SVGAGI (reference sequence). CDR3 nucleotides: TGTGCCAGCAGGACAGTGGACGAGCAGTACTTC. It yields the protein CASRTVDEQYF.

The V call is TRBV18, the J call TRBJ2-3; 7 positions agree with TRBD1. CDR1 and CDR2 (germline): KGHSH, LQKENI. This CDR3 is 15 amino acids long. V trimming: 5 bases; J trimming: 4 bases; junction bases outside the gene matches: 9. CDR3 protein: CASSRGGLASDTQYF. The CDR3 nucleotides read TGTGCCAGCTCAAGAGGGGGCCTAGCCTCAGATACGCAGTATTTT.

In its sample, this clone was seen a few times. The chain is built from TRBV5-4 and TRBJ2-7; 9 positions agree with TRBD1. The J segment lost 3 bases and the V segment lost 4 bases, leaving 8 bases of the junction unmatched. CDR1 is SGHNT, CDR2 YYREEE, per germline (reference sequence). CDR3 length equals 15 residues. The CDR3 sequence: CASSDRDRAVYEQYF. DNA of the CDR3: TGTGCCAGCAGCGACCGGGACAGGGCAGTCTACGAGCAGTACTTC.

This rearrangement joins TRBV2 to TRBJ2-3; a possible D gene is TRBD1 (6 bases). V gave up 6 bases and J gave up 6 bases, with 16 bases separating them. This CDR3 has 14 amino acids. The germline gives CDR1 SNHLY, CDR2 FYNNEI. The CDR3 spells CASRSGASGDTQYF. In DNA form, the CDR3 reads TGTGCCAGCAGGTCAGGGGCATCGGGCGATACGCAGTATTTT.

This chain uses TRBV4-1 with TRBJ2-6; perhaps TRBD2 as D (5 bases). The ends were cut back, 1 base at V and 1 base at J, with 5 bases in the middle. CDR3 size: 15 residues. Germline V CDR1 and CDR2: MGHRA, YSYEKL. The CDR3 spells CASSQGGSGANVLTF. The CDR3 DNA is TGCGCCAGCAGCCAAGGAGGGTCTGGGGCCAACGTCCTGACTTTC.

The chain carries TRBV7-8 and TRBJ2-1; TRBD2 matches 11 bases. The germline V gene has CDR1 SGHVS and CDR2 FQNEAQ. V dropped 1 base and J dropped 11; count of bases not matched to a gene: 4. The CDR3 covers 14 residues. In DNA, the CDR3 is TGTGCCAGCAGCTTAGTAACTAGCGGGGGCAAGCAGTTCTTC. Its protein is CASSLVTSGGKQFF.

The V and J genes are TRBV19 and TRBJ2-2; tentatively, D is TRBD1 (6 bases). The ends were cut back, 6 bases at V and 1 base at J, with 15 bases in the middle. The CDR3 spans 16 residues. From germline, CDR1 is LNHDA and CDR2 SQIVND (reference sequence). CDR3 in amino acids: CASRVGLQGNTGELFF. The CDR3 DNA reads TGTGCCAGTAGAGTGGGGTTACAGGGGAACACCGGGGAGCTGTTTTTT.

This chain joins TRBV13 and TRBJ2-1; 7 bases are shared with TRBD2. V lost 5 bases, J lost 5 bases, and 9 bases stayed unmatched. CDR3 length: 15 residues. Per germline, CDR1 PRHDT and CDR2 FYEKMQ (reference sequence). The CDR3 protein is CASSPTTSLDNEQFF. DNA for the CDR3: TGTGCCAGCAGCCCGACGACTAGCCTTGACAATGAGCAGTTCTTC.

J is TRBJ2-5 and V is TRBV9; a weak D match, TRBD1 (6 bases). CDR3 length equals 12 residues. V was trimmed by 7 bases and J by 5 bases, leaving 12 bases between them. From germline, CDR1 is SGDLS and CDR2 YYNGEE. The CDR3 loop reads CASSTGIETQYF. The CDR3, as DNA: TGTGCCAGCTCAACAGGGATCGAGACCCAGTACTTC. Together with reference TRBV9 and TRBJ2-5, the CDR3 gives the full variable domain: DSGVTQTPKHLITATGQRVTLRCSPRSGDLSVYWYQQSLDQGLQFLIQYYNGEERAKGNILERFSAQQFPDLHSELNLSSLELGDSALYFCASSTGIETQYFGPGTRLLVL.

The J gene is TRBJ1-2, the V gene TRBV6-5, with D possibly TRBD1 on 6 matching bases. The germline V and J ends were trimmed by 2 bases and 7 bases, with 17 bases remaining between them. From germline, CDR1 is MNHEY and CDR2 SVGAGI. CDR3 length equals 15 residues. The CDR3 sequence: CASSYTRAGALGYTF. The CDR3, as DNA: TGTGCCAGCAGTTACACCCGGGCGGGGGCACTTGGCTACACCTTC.

This clone occurred a few times. V usage is TRBV6-1 and J usage is TRBJ1-1; D uncertain. The germline gives CDR1 MNHNS, CDR2 SASEGT. The length of the CDR3 is 11 residues. Trimming stripped 10 bases from V and 3 bases from J, with 9 bases between. The CDR3 DNA reads TGTGCCACCCGGTTATACACTGAAGCTTTCTTT. Translated: CATRLYTEAFF.

The chain couples TRBV6-5 to TRBJ1-6, with D possibly being TRBD1 (6 bases). The CDR3 is 15 amino acids. The V gene lost 7 bases and the J gene lost 4 bases, with 14 bases spanning the gap. In germline, CDR1 is MNHEY, CDR2 SVGAGI. CDR3 loop: CASTADSPYNSPLHF. In DNA form, the CDR3 reads TGTGCCAGCACCGCGGACAGTCCATATAATTCACCCCTCCACTTT.

This chain joins TRBV6-6 and TRBJ2-5; 12 nucleotides match TRBD2. With 2 bases clipped from V and 2 bases from J, the junction kept 3 bases outside the gene matches. Germline loops: CDR1 MNHNY, CDR2 SVGAGI (reference sequence). The CDR3 has 16 amino acids. In DNA, the CDR3 is TGTGCCAGCAGTTACGGTCTAGCGGGGGGGCAAGAGACCCAGTACTTC. Protein sequence: CASSYGLAGGQETQYF.

CDR3 bases: TGTGCCAGCTCACCACCCCAAGAAAAACTGTTTTTT. This sequence encodes CASSPPQEKLFF. The genes are TRBV18 and TRBJ1-4; unclear D gene. Trimming removed 0 bases at V and 8 bases at J, with 4 bases between. The CDR3 length is 12 residues. In germline, CDR1 is KGHSH, CDR2 LQKENI.